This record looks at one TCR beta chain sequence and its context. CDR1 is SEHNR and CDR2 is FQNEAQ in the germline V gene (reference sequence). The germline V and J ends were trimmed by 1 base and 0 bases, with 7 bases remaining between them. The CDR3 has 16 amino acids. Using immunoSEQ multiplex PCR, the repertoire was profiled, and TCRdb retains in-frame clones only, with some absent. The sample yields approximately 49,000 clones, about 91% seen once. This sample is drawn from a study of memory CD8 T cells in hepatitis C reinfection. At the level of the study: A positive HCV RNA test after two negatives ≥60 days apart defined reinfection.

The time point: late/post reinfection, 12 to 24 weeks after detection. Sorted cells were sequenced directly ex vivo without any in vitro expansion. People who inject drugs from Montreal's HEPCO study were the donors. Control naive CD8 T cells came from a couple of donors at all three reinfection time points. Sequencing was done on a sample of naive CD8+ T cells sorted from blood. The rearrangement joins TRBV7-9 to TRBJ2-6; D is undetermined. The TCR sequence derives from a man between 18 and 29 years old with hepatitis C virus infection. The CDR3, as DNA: TGTGCCAGCAGCTTAGGGCGGCCCTCTGGGGCCAACGTCCTGACTTTC. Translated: CASSLGRPSGANVLTF.